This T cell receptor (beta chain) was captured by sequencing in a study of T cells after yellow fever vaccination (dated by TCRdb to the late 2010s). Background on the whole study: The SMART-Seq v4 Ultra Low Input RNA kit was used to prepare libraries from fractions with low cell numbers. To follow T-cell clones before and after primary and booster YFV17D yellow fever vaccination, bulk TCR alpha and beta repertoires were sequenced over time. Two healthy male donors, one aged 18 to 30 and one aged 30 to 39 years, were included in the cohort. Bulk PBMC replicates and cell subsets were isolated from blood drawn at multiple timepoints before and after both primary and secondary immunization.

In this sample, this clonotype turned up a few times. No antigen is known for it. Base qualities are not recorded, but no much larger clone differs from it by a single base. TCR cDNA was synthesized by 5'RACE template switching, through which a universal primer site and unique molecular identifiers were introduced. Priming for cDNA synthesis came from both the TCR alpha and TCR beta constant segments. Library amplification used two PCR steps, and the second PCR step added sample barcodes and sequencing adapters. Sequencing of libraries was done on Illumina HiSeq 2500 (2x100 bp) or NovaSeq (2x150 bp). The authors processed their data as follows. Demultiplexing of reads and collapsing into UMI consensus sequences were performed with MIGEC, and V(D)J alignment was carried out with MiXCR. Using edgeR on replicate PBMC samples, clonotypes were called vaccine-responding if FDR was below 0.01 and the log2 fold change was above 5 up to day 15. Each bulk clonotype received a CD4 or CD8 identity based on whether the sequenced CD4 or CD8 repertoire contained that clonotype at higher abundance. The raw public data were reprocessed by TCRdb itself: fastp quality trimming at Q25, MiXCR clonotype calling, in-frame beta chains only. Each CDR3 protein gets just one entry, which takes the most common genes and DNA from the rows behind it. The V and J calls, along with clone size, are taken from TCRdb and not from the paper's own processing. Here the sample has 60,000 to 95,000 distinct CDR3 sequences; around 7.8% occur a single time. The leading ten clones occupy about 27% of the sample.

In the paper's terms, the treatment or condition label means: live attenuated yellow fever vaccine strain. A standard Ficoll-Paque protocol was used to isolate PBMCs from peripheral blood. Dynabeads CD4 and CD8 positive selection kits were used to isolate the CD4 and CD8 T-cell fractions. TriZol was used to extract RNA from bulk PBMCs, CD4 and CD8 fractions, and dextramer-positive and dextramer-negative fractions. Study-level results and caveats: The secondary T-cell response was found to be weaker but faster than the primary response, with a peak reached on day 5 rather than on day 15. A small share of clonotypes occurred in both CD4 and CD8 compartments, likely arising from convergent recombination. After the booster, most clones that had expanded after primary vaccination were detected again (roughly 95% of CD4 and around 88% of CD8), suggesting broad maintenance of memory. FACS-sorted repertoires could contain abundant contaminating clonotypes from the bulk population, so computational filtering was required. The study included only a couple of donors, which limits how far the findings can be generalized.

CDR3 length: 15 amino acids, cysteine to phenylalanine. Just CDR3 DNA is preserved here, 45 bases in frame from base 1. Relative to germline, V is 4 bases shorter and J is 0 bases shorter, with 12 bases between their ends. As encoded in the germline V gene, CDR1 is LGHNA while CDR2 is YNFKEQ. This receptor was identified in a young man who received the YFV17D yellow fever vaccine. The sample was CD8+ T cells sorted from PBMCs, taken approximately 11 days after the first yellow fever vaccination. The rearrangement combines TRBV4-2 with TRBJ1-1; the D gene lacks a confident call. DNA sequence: TGTGCCAGCAGCCCCAGTGGGGAAATGAACACTGAAGCTTTCTTT. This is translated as CASSPSGEMNTEAFF.